This T cell receptor (beta chain) was profiled in a study of blood T cells in healthy people across ages (dated by TCRdb to the mid-2010s). Some background on the complete study: In model experiments, template switching captured about one uniquely barcoded TCR beta cDNA molecule for every two T cells. Age-related changes in TCR beta repertoire diversity were measured in the study by deep sequencing normalized with unique cDNA molecular identifiers. Donors were grouped into four age groups: young (average roughly 17 years), middle-aged (roughly 37), aged (about 59) and long-lived (less than 85). To avoid experimental bias, donors of different ages were spread randomly across the sequencing lanes. The study analyzed two additional independent replicas of 1 million unique cDNA reads from the same blood draw for two donors, one aged 18 to 30 and one aged 80 or older. Paper-wide results and their limitations: Because donor CMV infection status was unknown, age-related changes in expanded clonotypes were potentially confounded. Observed TCR beta diversity per million T cells fell roughly linearly with age, and a significant reduction was already apparent by age around 40. Because profiling used bulk unsorted PBMCs, naive and antigen-experienced compartments could not be compared conclusively. Estimates of total diversity from one million sequenced T cells were regarded as lower bounds and underestimates. The long-lived group showed more naive CD4+ T cells, fewer expanded clones and increased TCR diversity than the aged group, suggesting age selection. Observed TCR beta diversity correlated strongly with the percentage of naive T cells measured by flow cytometry.

Libraries were made using 5' RACE. TCRdb shows the sequencer as Illumina HiSeq 2500. The second PCR ran for about 7 to 11 cycles and used a J-beta primer mix along with a sample-barcoded 5' primer. A template-switch 5' adaptor carrying 12 random nucleotides introduced a unique molecular identifier onto each TCR beta cDNA molecule. At least 2.5 million CDR3-containing paired-end reads were obtained from each sample. All of the RNA was converted into first-strand cDNA using the Mint cDNA synthesis kit, with a TRBC-specific oligonucleotide serving as the primer. All cDNA was treated with uracil-DNA glycosylase and then went through a first 18-cycle PCR with the universal primers M1SS and BC2_uni_R. As for how the authors treated the data: Each sample was normalized by randomly selecting 1 million high-quality reads, each carrying a distinct molecular identifier. Reads with shared molecular identifiers were discarded instead of being binned into consensus sequences. MiTCR, set to a Q25 quality threshold and the strictest error-elimination algorithm, was used for CDR3 identification, clonotype clustering and error correction. A nonparametric unseen species model with Euler transformation was used to estimate a lower bound on total TCR beta diversity. Using fastp at Q25 and MiXCR, TCRdb reprocessed the public reads and kept productive beta chains. All rows with the same CDR3 protein become a single entry with the most common DNA and genes. These V and J calls are TCRdb output, not the study's own analysis. This sample gives approximately 790,000 distinct CDR3 sequences in total; approximately 67% of them show up just once. 28% of the sample belongs to the ten largest clones.

The CDR3 starts with the cysteine, ends with the phenylalanine, and has 15 residues. Of all the DNA, just the CDR3 is kept, 45 bases in frame from base 1. Between the V and J ends, shortened by 4 bases and 8 bases respectively, the junction contains 19 bases. The germline V gene encodes CDR1 SGDLS and CDR2 YYNGEE. As for this clonotype: Its binding antigen is unknown. No qualities accompany the bases; no much larger clone lies one base away.

Systemically healthy Caucasian individuals from Russia, 39 in total and aged roughly 6 to 100 years, were included as donors. Each donor gave approximately 10 milliliters of peripheral blood, collected into EDTA-treated Vacutainer tubes. Ficoll-Paque density-gradient centrifugation was used to isolate PBMCs, with at least 7 million per sample. Trizol reagent was used to extract total RNA from the PBMCs, yielding at least 6 micrograms per sample. Naive CD45RAhigh/CD27high T cell percentages were measured by flow cytometry on a PBMC aliquot from every donor. The clonotype originates from a man aged 25 to 40 in good health. The sequenced sample consisted of blood. The chain is assembled from TRBV9 and TRBJ2-1, with TRBD2 tentatively as D gene (6 bases match). Here the CDR3 is given as CASSPHGGTSDEQFF. The nucleotide sequence reads TGTGCCAGCAGCCCCCACGGAGGGACGTCGGATGAGCAGTTCTTC.